This TCR beta chain was identified during a study of esophageal squamous cell carcinoma under preoperative chemotherapy. Study context: Both tumor-infiltrating lymphocytes and peripheral blood T cells were profiled. The study, taken as a whole, reports: Clonal contraction, more than amplification, hit abundant clones after paclitaxel-nedaplatin. After treatment, tumor-infiltrating lymphocytes apparently came partly from blood T cells.

Turning to this clonotype: Its specificity is unknown.

The germline V gene encodes CDR1 MNHNS and CDR2 SASEGT. The CDR3 is 15 residues long. The V and J ends lost 6 bases and 3 bases respectively, with 16 bases between them. Using its own MiXCR run on the PCR reads, TCRdb lists one record per CDR3 protein. The top ten hold roughly 23% of the sample, which has 34,000 or so distinct CDR3 sequences, about half seen once. Time point denoted: after preoperative PTX-NDP chemotherapy. Before surgery, patients were given preoperative paclitaxel-nedaplatin chemotherapy. Collection of the sample occurred from a patient given preoperative chemotherapy. The rearrangement uses TRBV6-1 and TRBJ2-3, with D perhaps TRBD1 (6 bases). This TCR came from a human donor with esophageal squamous cell carcinoma. The donor label of this sample is uncertain. DNA of the CDR3: TGTGCCAGCAGCGCCAGGGGAATTAGAACAGATACGCAGTATTTT. The encoded protein is CASSARGIRTDTQYF.